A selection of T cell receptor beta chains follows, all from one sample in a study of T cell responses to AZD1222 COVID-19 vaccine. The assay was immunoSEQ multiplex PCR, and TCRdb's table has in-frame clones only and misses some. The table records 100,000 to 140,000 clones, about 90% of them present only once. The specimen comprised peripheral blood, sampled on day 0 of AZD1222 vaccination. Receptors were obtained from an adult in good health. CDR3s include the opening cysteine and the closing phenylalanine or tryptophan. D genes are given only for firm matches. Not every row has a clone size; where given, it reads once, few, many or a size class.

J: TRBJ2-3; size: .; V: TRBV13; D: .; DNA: TGTGCCAGCAGCTCGTCGTCAGGGCCGAATACGCAGTATTTT; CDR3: CASSSSSGPNTQYF
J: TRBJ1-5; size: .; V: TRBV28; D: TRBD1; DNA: TGTGCCACCGACAGGGCGGACGGTCAGCCCCAGCATTTT; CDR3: CATDRADGQPQHF
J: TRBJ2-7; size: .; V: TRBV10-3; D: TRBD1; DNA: TGTGCCATCAGTGAGGGACAGGGCTACGAGCAGTACTTC; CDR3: CAISEGQGYEQYF
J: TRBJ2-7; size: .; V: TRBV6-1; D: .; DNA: TGTGCCAGCAGTGAAAAGGGATGGGACGAGCAGTACTTC; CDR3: CASSEKGWDEQYF
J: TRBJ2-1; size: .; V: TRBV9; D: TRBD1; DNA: TGTGCCAGCGTGGACAGGGACGGGAATGAGCAGTTCTTC; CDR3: CASVDRDGNEQFF
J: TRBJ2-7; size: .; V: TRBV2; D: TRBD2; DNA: TGTGCCAGCAGGGGCGGACTAGCGGTATTCTACGAGCAGTACTTC; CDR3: CASRGGLAVFYEQYF
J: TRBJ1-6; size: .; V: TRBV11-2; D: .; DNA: TGTGCCAGCAGCTTGGGACCGAGTAATTCACCCCTCCACTTT; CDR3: CASSLGPSNSPLHF
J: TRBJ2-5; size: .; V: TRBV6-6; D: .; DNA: TGTGCCAGCAGTTATGGACGGAGCCAAGAGACCCAGTACTTC; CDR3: CASSYGRSQETQYF
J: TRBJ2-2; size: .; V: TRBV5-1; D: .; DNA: TGCGCCAGTGAGGGACTCCAGCCATCCACCGGGGAGCTGTTTTTT; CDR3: CASEGLQPSTGELFF
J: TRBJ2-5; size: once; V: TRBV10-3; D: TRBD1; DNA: TGTGCCATCAGTGTGACAGGGGAAGAGACCCAGTACTTC; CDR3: CAISVTGEETQYF
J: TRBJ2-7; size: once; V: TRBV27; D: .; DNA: TGTGCCAGCAGTCCGGGGGCCCCCTACGAGCAGTACTTC; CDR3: CASSPGAPYEQYF
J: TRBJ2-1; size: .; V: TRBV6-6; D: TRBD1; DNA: TGTGCCAGCAGTAGGCCGGGACAGGGGACCGATGAGCAGTTCTTC; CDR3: CASSRPGQGTDEQFF
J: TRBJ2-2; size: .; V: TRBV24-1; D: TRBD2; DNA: TGTGCCACCAGTGACCCAGCGGGGGGGAACACCGGGGAGCTGTTTTTT; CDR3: CATSDPAGGNTGELFF
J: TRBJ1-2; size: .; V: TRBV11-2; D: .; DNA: TGTGCCAGCAGTCTGGGAGATACAAGGGCACTCTTC; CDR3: CASSLGDTRALF
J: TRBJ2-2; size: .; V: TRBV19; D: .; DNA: TGTGCCAGTAGTATTGCAGGGAACACCGGGGAGCTGTTTTTT; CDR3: CASSIAGNTGELFF
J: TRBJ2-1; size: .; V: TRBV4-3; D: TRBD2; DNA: TGCGCCAGCAGCCAAGATGGACTAGCGGGCACAGCTAACTCCTACAATGAGCAGTTCTTC; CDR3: CASSQDGLAGTANSYNEQFF
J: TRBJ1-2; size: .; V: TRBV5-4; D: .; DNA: TGTGCCAGCAGCACGGACGGAAACTATGGCTACACCTTC; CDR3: CASSTDGNYGYTF